These T cell receptor beta chains were read from a single sample in a study of CD8+ T cells in alopecia areata. Produced via immunoSEQ multiplex PCR; TCRdb's table is partial and in-frame only. The sample has 250,000 to 350,000 clones, 50% to 75% seen once. Sample: CD4+ T cells sorted from blood, taken between weeks 51 and 54, from a patient treated with tofacitinib. Receptors originate from a human donor with alopecia areata. The conserved cysteine and the conserved F or W are not part of the CDR3 here. The order of the fields is J gene, V gene, CDR3 length, CDR3 protein.

>TRBJ2-7|TRBV5-6|11
ASSLGTGYEQY
>TRBJ1-2|TRBV6-6|7
AVGQGYT
>TRBJ1-1|TRBV29-1|8
SVGGAAAF
>TRBJ2-3|TRBV7-2|13
ASSLWGPSTDTQY
>TRBJ2-2|TRBV5-1|11
ASFKRETGELF
>TRBJ1-1|TRBV5-1|11
ASSPTVLSEAF
>TRBJ1-6|TRBV4-1|10
ASSQEGSPLH
>TRBJ2-3|TRBV20-1|9
SAKTADTQY
>TRBJ1-5|TRBV19|14
ASRPRTGFSNQPQH
>TRBJ2-6|TRBV4-1|13
ASSQFSSGANVLT
>TRBJ2-2|TRBV5-1|13
ASSLVSGNTGELF
>TRBJ2-1|TRBV14|13
ASSPLGGGYNEQF
>TRBJ1-6|TRBV5-6|13
ASSLVNKNNSPLH
>TRBJ1-6|TRBV23-1|10
ASGQGGSPLH
>TRBJ2-1|TRBV7-3|10
ASSYLADEQF
>TRBJ1-6|TRBV30|13
AWSVNRVVYSPLH
>TRBJ2-7|TRBV10-3|13
AISESTDGSYEQY
>TRBJ2-1|TRBV5-6|11
ASSLTLFNEQF
>TRBJ2-5|TRBV7-9|12
ASSYGTSEETQY
>TRBJ2-1|TRBV29-1|14
SVDSRSGEFYNEQF
>TRBJ1-5|TRBV27|14
ASSPHNWGDNQPQH
>TRBJ2-5|TRBV7-2|13
ASSLTPGYQETQY
>TRBJ2-5|TRBV5-1|13
ASSLESSGGETQY
>TRBJ1-5|TRBV6-5|11
ASSYGPNQPQH
>TRBJ2-7|TRBV30|10
AWSVRPYEQY
>TRBJ2-1|TRBV7-2|14
ASSSGGSSSYNEQF
>TRBJ2-3|TRBV29-1|12
SAIAAGLTDTQY
>TRBJ2-3|TRBV7-6|15
ASSSRRLAGVTDTQY
>TRBJ2-5|TRBV29-1|8
SVGGQGNN
>TRBJ2-3|TRBV6-5|12
ASSSTVRTDTQY
>TRBJ1-1|TRBV27|12
ASSPWGVNTEAF
>TRBJ2-5|TRBV7-3|11
ASSLSLGETQY
>TRBJ1-1|TRBV25-1|11
ASSDRMNTEAF
>TRBJ2-7|TRBV2|12
ASSDVTYVDEQY
>TRBJ2-2|TRBV25-1|13
ASRSSGGSVGELF
>TRBJ2-1|TRBV7-2|11
ASSRTGNNEQF
>TRBJ2-6|TRBV2|11
ATPKTGANVLT
>TRBJ2-3|TRBV29-1|11
SARPSGTDTQY
>TRBJ1-1|TRBV5-1|11
ASSLVGEREAF